These T cell receptor beta chains were read from a single sample in a study of cytomegalovirus exposure and HLA in healthy donors. Sequencing used immunoSEQ multiplex PCR; TCRdb keeps in-frame clones, though not all of them. Of roughly 150,000 clones detected, roughly 81% appear once; the ten largest clones hold 2.5%. Sequencing was carried out using PBMCs. All receptors come from a man aged 30 to 45 in good health and CMV-seropositive. Each CDR3 is given with its conserved first and last residue. A D gene is named only where the DNA matches it firmly. Only some rows state a clone size, as once, few, many or a class for expanded clones.

v_gene: TRBV13; d_gene: TRBD1; j_gene: TRBJ1-3; abundance: NA; CDR3nt: TGTGCCAGCAGCTTCGCCGGGACAGGGGCAGGAAACACCATATATTTT; CDR3aa: CASSFAGTGAGNTIYF
v_gene: TRBV7-2; d_gene: NA; j_gene: TRBJ2-4; abundance: once; CDR3nt: TGTGCCAGCAGCTTACAGAGCGGATCTTCCCAAAACATTCAGTACTTC; CDR3aa: CASSLQSGSSQNIQYF
v_gene: TRBV7-8; d_gene: TRBD2; j_gene: TRBJ2-1; abundance: once; CDR3nt: TGTGCCAGCAGCTTAGTGTGGGGACTAGCGGGAGAGGAGCAGTTCTTC; CDR3aa: CASSLVWGLAGEEQFF
v_gene: TRBV5-4; d_gene: NA; j_gene: TRBJ2-1; abundance: NA; CDR3nt: TGTGCCAGCAGCAGCGAGGGACTCAACAGTGAGCAGTTCTTC; CDR3aa: CASSSEGLNSEQFF
v_gene: TRBV6-4; d_gene: NA; j_gene: TRBJ2-1; abundance: NA; CDR3nt: TGTGCCAGCAGTCAGGACTGGAGCTCCTACAATGAGCAGTTCTTC; CDR3aa: CASSQDWSSYNEQFF
v_gene: TRBV19; d_gene: NA; j_gene: TRBJ2-5; abundance: NA; CDR3nt: TGTGCCAGTAGTATATCGACAGCAAGGGCAGAGACCCAGTACTTC; CDR3aa: CASSISTARAETQYF
v_gene: TRBV7-9; d_gene: NA; j_gene: TRBJ2-1; abundance: NA; CDR3nt: TGTGCCAGCAGCTTAGGGGCCCAGCGGTATCTCTCAACCCCGTTCTTC; CDR3aa: CASSLGAQRYLSTPFF
v_gene: TRBV6-5; d_gene: NA; j_gene: TRBJ2-7; abundance: NA; CDR3nt: TGTGCCAGCAGTTATACAGGCGGCTACGAGCAGTACTTC; CDR3aa: CASSYTGGYEQYF
v_gene: TRBV7-2; d_gene: TRBD2; j_gene: TRBJ2-3; abundance: NA; CDR3nt: TGTGCCAGCAGCCCCGGGACTAGCACCGCAGATACGCAGTATTTT; CDR3aa: CASSPGTSTADTQYF
v_gene: TRBV28; d_gene: NA; j_gene: TRBJ1-1; abundance: NA; CDR3nt: TGTGCCAGCAGTTCACAGGGCACTGAAGCTTTCTTT; CDR3aa: CASSSQGTEAFF
v_gene: TRBV11-1; d_gene: NA; j_gene: TRBJ2-5; abundance: NA; CDR3nt: TGTGCCAGCAGCCCGCGGGCCCCGACGGCCCAAGAGACCCAGTACTTC; CDR3aa: CASSPRAPTAQETQYF
v_gene: TRBV6-1; d_gene: NA; j_gene: TRBJ1-2; abundance: NA; CDR3nt: TGTGCCAGCAGTGAAGCTAAAGAGGGTCGGGGAAGGGAGGGCTACACCTTC; CDR3aa: CASSEAKEGRGREGYTF
v_gene: TRBV7-2; d_gene: NA; j_gene: TRBJ2-7; abundance: once; CDR3nt: TGTGCCAGCAGCTTGGTCGACAGCCCGCCCTACGAGCAGTACTTC; CDR3aa: CASSLVDSPPYEQYF
v_gene: TRBV7-9; d_gene: NA; j_gene: TRBJ1-1; abundance: NA; CDR3nt: TGTGCCAGCAGCTTCGGGGGGAACCCCACTGAAGCTTTCTTT; CDR3aa: CASSFGGNPTEAFF
v_gene: TRBV11-1; d_gene: TRBD1; j_gene: TRBJ1-1; abundance: NA; CDR3nt: TGTGCCAGCAGCCCTTTTACAGGGGGCGAGGAAGCTTTCTTT; CDR3aa: CASSPFTGGEEAFF
v_gene: TRBV6-5; d_gene: NA; j_gene: TRBJ1-1; abundance: NA; CDR3nt: TGTGCCAGCAAGGGGGGAGGGGACACTGAAGCTTTCTTT; CDR3aa: CASKGGGDTEAFF
v_gene: TRBV9; d_gene: NA; j_gene: TRBJ2-1; abundance: NA; CDR3nt: TGTGCCAGCAGCGTTAGGCGGGAATACTACAATGAGCAGTTCTTC; CDR3aa: CASSVRREYYNEQFF
v_gene: TRBV5-8; d_gene: NA; j_gene: TRBJ2-5; abundance: NA; CDR3nt: TGTGCCAGCAGCTTGGGCCAGCTTGGGCGAGAGACCCAGTACTTC; CDR3aa: CASSLGQLGRETQYF
v_gene: TRBV7-9; d_gene: TRBD2; j_gene: TRBJ2-1; abundance: NA; CDR3nt: TGTTCCAGCAGTGGGAAAGAGGGACTAGCGGGCGGCGACTACAATGAGCAGTTCTTC; CDR3aa: CSSSGKEGLAGGDYNEQFF
v_gene: TRBV19; d_gene: TRBD2; j_gene: TRBJ2-3; abundance: NA; CDR3nt: TGTGCCAGTAGTGAGGGAGGGGCCTTAGATACGCAGTATTTT; CDR3aa: CASSEGGALDTQYF
v_gene: TRBV18; d_gene: NA; j_gene: TRBJ1-1; abundance: NA; CDR3nt: TGTGCCAGCTCACCACGGGCGGGTACTGAAGCTTTCTTT; CDR3aa: CASSPRAGTEAFF
v_gene: TRBV6-5; d_gene: TRBD1; j_gene: TRBJ2-5; abundance: NA; CDR3nt: TGTGCCAGCAGTTACGGGGACAGGGGATCAGAGACCCAGTACTTC; CDR3aa: CASSYGDRGSETQYF
v_gene: TRBV10-2; d_gene: NA; j_gene: TRBJ1-1; abundance: few; CDR3nt: TGCGCCAGCAGTCCGTCCGGTGTGAACACTGAAGCTTTCTTT; CDR3aa: CASSPSGVNTEAFF
v_gene: TRBV5-1; d_gene: NA; j_gene: TRBJ2-1; abundance: NA; CDR3nt: TGCGCCAGCAGCTTGGTTATAGCGGTTTACAATGAGCAGTTCTTC; CDR3aa: CASSLVIAVYNEQFF
v_gene: TRBV7-3; d_gene: NA; j_gene: TRBJ1-5; abundance: NA; CDR3nt: TGTGCCAGCAGCGCAGGGGTTGGACAGCCCCAGCATTTT; CDR3aa: CASSAGVGQPQHF
v_gene: TRBV29-1; d_gene: TRBD1; j_gene: TRBJ2-3; abundance: NA; CDR3nt: TGCAGCGCCGACCGGGACAGCCGCACAGATACGCAGTATTTT; CDR3aa: CSADRDSRTDTQYF
v_gene: TRBV6-1; d_gene: TRBD2; j_gene: TRBJ2-1; abundance: NA; CDR3nt: TGTGCCAGCAGCACGGGGGGGGAAAACAATGAGCAGTTCTTC; CDR3aa: CASSTGGENNEQFF
v_gene: TRBV29-1; d_gene: NA; j_gene: TRBJ2-1; abundance: NA; CDR3nt: TGCAGCGTTGCCCCTAGTACGTCCTACAATGAGCAGTTCTTC; CDR3aa: CSVAPSTSYNEQFF
v_gene: TRBV7-2; d_gene: TRBD2; j_gene: TRBJ2-5; abundance: NA; CDR3nt: TGTGCCAGCAGCTTGGGACTAGCGTTAGGGGAGACCCAGTACTTC; CDR3aa: CASSLGLALGETQYF
v_gene: TRBV6-5; d_gene: NA; j_gene: TRBJ1-1; abundance: NA; CDR3nt: TGTGCCAGCAGTTACTCGAGGGCTGGGATGAACACTGAAGCTTTCTTT; CDR3aa: CASSYSRAGMNTEAFF
v_gene: TRBV11-3; d_gene: TRBD1; j_gene: TRBJ1-1; abundance: once; CDR3nt: TGTGCCACCGCACGGGACAGAGTCCCCTTGAACACTGAAGCTTTCTTT; CDR3aa: CATARDRVPLNTEAFF
v_gene: TRBV4-3; d_gene: TRBD1; j_gene: TRBJ2-7; abundance: NA; CDR3nt: TGCGCCAGCAGCCAGGCCGGGACAGGGAGGACCGAGCAGTACTTC; CDR3aa: CASSQAGTGRTEQYF
v_gene: TRBV18; d_gene: NA; j_gene: TRBJ1-3; abundance: NA; CDR3nt: TGTGCCAGCTCTCCCGGTTTGCTCTCTGGAAACACCATATATTTT; CDR3aa: CASSPGLLSGNTIYF
v_gene: TRBV7-2; d_gene: NA; j_gene: TRBJ1-6; abundance: NA; CDR3nt: TGTGCCAGCAGCCCCAGGGCCAATTCACCCCTCCACTTT; CDR3aa: CASSPRANSPLHF
v_gene: TRBV4-3; d_gene: NA; j_gene: TRBJ1-1; abundance: NA; CDR3nt: TGCGCCAGCAGCCAATGGCGGGCAACTGAAGCTTTCTTT; CDR3aa: CASSQWRATEAFF
v_gene: TRBV5-4; d_gene: NA; j_gene: TRBJ2-7; abundance: NA; CDR3nt: TGTGCCAGCAGCTCGGACAGACCTCTCAGCTCCTACGAGCAGTACTTC; CDR3aa: CASSSDRPLSSYEQYF
v_gene: TRBV29-1; d_gene: NA; j_gene: TRBJ1-1; abundance: few; CDR3nt: TGCAGCGTCGCTGACAGGATGAACACTGAAGCTTTCTTT; CDR3aa: CSVADRMNTEAFF
v_gene: TRBV7-3; d_gene: NA; j_gene: TRBJ2-1; abundance: NA; CDR3nt: TGTGCCAGTTCGAGCGGCCCCCCGGGCAATGAGCAGTTCTTC; CDR3aa: CASSSGPPGNEQFF
v_gene: TRBV9; d_gene: TRBD2; j_gene: TRBJ2-7; abundance: NA; CDR3nt: TGTGCCAGCAGCGTAGATGGAGGGGAGGGAAACTACGAGCAGTACTTC; CDR3aa: CASSVDGGEGNYEQYF
v_gene: TRBV5-1; d_gene: TRBD1; j_gene: TRBJ2-7; abundance: NA; CDR3nt: TGCGCCAGCAGCAACATAGGACAGGGGGCGGGCGAGCAGTACTTC; CDR3aa: CASSNIGQGAGEQYF
v_gene: TRBV2; d_gene: NA; j_gene: TRBJ2-1; abundance: NA; CDR3nt: TGTGCCAGCAGTGCCAGGGTAGCCTACAATGAGCAGTTCTTC; CDR3aa: CASSARVAYNEQFF
v_gene: TRBV7-8; d_gene: TRBD2; j_gene: TRBJ2-2; abundance: few; CDR3nt: TGTGCCAGCAGATATAGCGCACGGGGGAGGGCCAGGGCCGGGGAGCTGTTTTTT; CDR3aa: CASRYSARGRARAGELFF
v_gene: TRBV6-5; d_gene: NA; j_gene: TRBJ2-3; abundance: NA; CDR3nt: TGTGCCAGCAACAGGGACCGCACAGATACGCAGTATTTT; CDR3aa: CASNRDRTDTQYF
v_gene: TRBV9; d_gene: TRBD1; j_gene: TRBJ2-2; abundance: NA; CDR3nt: TGTGCCAGCAGCGTACAGGGGGCCGCGGCCGGGGAGCTGTTTTTT; CDR3aa: CASSVQGAAAGELFF
v_gene: TRBV6-1; d_gene: TRBD1; j_gene: TRBJ2-2; abundance: NA; CDR3nt: TGTGCCAGCAGTGAAGGTACAGGGGGCCCGAACACCGGGGAGCTGTTTTTT; CDR3aa: CASSEGTGGPNTGELFF
v_gene: TRBV7-6; d_gene: NA; j_gene: TRBJ2-1; abundance: NA; CDR3nt: TGTGCCAGCAGCTTAGGGAGGAATGAGCAGTTCTTC; CDR3aa: CASSLGRNEQFF
v_gene: TRBV10-3; d_gene: TRBD2; j_gene: TRBJ2-7; abundance: NA; CDR3nt: TGTGCCATCAGTGAGTCGGCGACTAGCGAGAGCTCCTACGAGCAGTACTTC; CDR3aa: CAISESATSESSYEQYF